The entry below gives a single TCR beta chain sequence along with its context. The data belong to a study of blood T cell repertoires in COVID-19. Libraries were prepared by immunoSEQ multiplex PCR; TCRdb keeps only in-frame clonotypes and omits some of them. The sample includes around 220,000 clones, nearly 90% of them seen just once. The CDR3 extends over 18 amino acids. V dropped 0 bases and J dropped 0 bases, with 16 bases sitting between them. The germline gives CDR1 SGHRS, CDR2 YFSETQ. Sequencing used PBMCs or T cells enriched from blood (not recorded which). The TCR originated in a man younger than 45 who had been exposed to COVID-19. V gene TRBV5-1 combines with J gene TRBJ2-1, with no clear D. The CDR3 here is CASSLAGSISISYNEQFF. The CDR3 nucleotides read TGCGCCAGCAGCTTGGCCGGGTCAATCTCAATCTCCTACAATGAGCAGTTCTTC. Filled out from reference TRBV5-1 and TRBJ2-1, the complete variable domain reads KAGVTQTPRYLIKTRGQQVTLSCSPISGHRSVSWYQQTPGQGLQFLFEYFSETQRNKGNFPGRFSGRQFSNSRSEMNVSTLELGDSALYLCASSLAGSISISYNEQFFGPGTRLTVL.